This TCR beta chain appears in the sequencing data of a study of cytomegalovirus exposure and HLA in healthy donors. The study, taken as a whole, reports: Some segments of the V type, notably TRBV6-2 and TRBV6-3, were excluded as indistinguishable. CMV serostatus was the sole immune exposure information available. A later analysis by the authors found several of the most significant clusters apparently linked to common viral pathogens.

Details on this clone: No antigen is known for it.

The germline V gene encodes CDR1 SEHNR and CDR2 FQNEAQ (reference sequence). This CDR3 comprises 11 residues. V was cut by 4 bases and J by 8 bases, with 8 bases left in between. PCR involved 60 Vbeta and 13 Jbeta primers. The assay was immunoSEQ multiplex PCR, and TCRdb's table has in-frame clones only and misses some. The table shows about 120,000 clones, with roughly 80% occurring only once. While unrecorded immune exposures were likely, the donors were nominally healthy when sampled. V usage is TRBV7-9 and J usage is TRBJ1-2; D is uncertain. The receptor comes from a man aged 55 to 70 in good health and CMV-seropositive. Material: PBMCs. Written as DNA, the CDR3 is TGTGCCAGCAGCTCCTATCGGGGCTACACCTTC. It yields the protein CASSSYRGYTF. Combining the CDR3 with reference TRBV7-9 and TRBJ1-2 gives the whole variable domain DTGVSQNPRHKITKRGQNVTFRCDPISEHNRLYWYRQTLGQGPEFLTYFQNEAQLEKSRLLSDRFSAERPKGSFSTLEIQRTEQGDSAMYLCASSSYRGYTFGSGTRLTVV.